Following are 5 T cell receptor beta chains from one sample sequenced in a study of cytomegalovirus exposure and HLA in healthy donors. PCR was performed using 60 Vbeta and 13 Jbeta primers. Repertoires were generated with immunoSEQ multiplex PCR, while TCRdb's copy carries only in-frame clones and drops some. This sample has 120,000 to 150,000 clones, with about 85% found just once. The specimen was PBMCs. These receptor sequences come from a female donor in good health and CMV-seronegative.

The V call is TRBV19, the J call TRBJ2-1, with TRBD2 matching over 13 bases. CDR1 is LNHDA, CDR2 SQIVND, per germline (reference sequence). The CDR3 covers 17 residues. V was pared by 5 bases and J by 12 bases, with 16 bases of the junction left unmatched. CDR3 DNA sequence: TGTGCCAGTAGTCTGAGGTTTGGAAGGACTAGCGGGAGTGTGCAGTTCTTC. Protein sequence: CASSLRFGRTSGSVQFF.

The CDR3: CASRQGVSTDTQYF. CDR3 in DNA: TGTGCCAGCAGACAGGGTGTGAGCACAGATACGCAGTATTTT. V and J are TRBV6-5 and TRBJ2-3; possible D gene TRBD1, 6 bases. The CDR3 spans 14 residues. V lost 6 bases and J 0 bases, leaving 10 bases between the germline ends. Germline V gives CDR1 MNHEY, CDR2 SVGAGI.

This chain uses TRBV9 with TRBJ2-5; a possible D gene is TRBD1 (8 bases). Germline V gene lookup returns CDR1 SGDLS and CDR2 YYNGEE. V was cut by 1 base and J by 5 bases, with 21 bases left in between. The CDR3 extends over 17 amino acids. DNA for the CDR3: TGTGCCAGCAGCGTACAGGGAGGGGGCACAGGGGGGGAGACCCAGTACTTC. This encodes CASSVQGGGTGGETQYF.

V and J are TRBV9 and TRBJ2-1; 10 bases are shared with TRBD1. With V trimmed by 7 bases and J by 0 bases, 16 bases remained unmatched. Germline-derived CDR1 and CDR2 are SGDLS and YYNGEE. The CDR3 totals 19 residues. CDR3 residues: CASEPFPGQGPSSYNEQFF. Written as DNA, the CDR3 is TGTGCCAGCGAGCCCTTTCCGGGACAGGGGCCGAGCTCCTACAATGAGCAGTTCTTC. The entire variable domain, with the rest obtained from reference TRBV9 and TRBJ2-1, is as follows: DSGVTQTPKHLITATGQRVTLRCSPRSGDLSVYWYQQSLDQGLQFLIQYYNGEERAKGNILERFSAQQFPDLHSELNLSSLELGDSALYFCASEPFPGQGPSSYNEQFFGPGTRLTVL.

The table lists this clone with a count of one. This chain connects TRBV29-1 to TRBJ2-4, with 11 bases matching TRBD1. The germline CDR1 and CDR2 sequences are SQVTM and ANQGSEA. J was trimmed by 8 bases and V by 2 bases; bases with no gene match: 2. The CDR3 has 13 amino acids. CDR3 bases: TGCAGCGTTGAAATGGACAGGGGGCACATTCAGTACTTC. Translation: CSVEMDRGHIQYF.